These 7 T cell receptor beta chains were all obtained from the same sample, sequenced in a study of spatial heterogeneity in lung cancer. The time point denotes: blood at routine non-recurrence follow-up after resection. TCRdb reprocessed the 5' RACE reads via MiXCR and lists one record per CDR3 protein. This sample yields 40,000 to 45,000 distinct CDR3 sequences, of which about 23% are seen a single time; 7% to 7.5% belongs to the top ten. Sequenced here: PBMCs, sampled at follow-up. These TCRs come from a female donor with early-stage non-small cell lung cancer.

The CDR3 loop is CAVGNGFLMNTEAFF. In DNA form, the CDR3 reads TGTGCTGTAGGTAATGGGTTTTTGATGAACACTGAAGCTTTCTTT. The chain uses TRBV7-7 and TRBJ1-1; D gene uncertain. Germline V gene lookup returns CDR1 SSHAT and CDR2 FNYEAQ (reference sequence). This CDR3 has 15 amino acids.

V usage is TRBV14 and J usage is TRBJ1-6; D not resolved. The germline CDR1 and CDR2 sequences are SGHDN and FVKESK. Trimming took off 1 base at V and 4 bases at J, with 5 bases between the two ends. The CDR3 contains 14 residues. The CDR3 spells CASSQGRYNSPLHF. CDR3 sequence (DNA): TGTGCCAGCAGCCAAGGACGTTATAATTCACCCCTCCACTTT.

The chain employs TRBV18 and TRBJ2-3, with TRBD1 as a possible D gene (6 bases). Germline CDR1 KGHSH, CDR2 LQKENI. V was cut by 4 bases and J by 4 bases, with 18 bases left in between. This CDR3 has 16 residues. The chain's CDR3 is CASSLRGQTGSDTQYF. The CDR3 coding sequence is TGTGCCAGCTCACTACGAGGACAGACAGGTTCAGATACGCAGTATTTT. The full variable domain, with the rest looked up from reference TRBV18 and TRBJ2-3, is NAGVMQNPRHLVRRRGQEARLRCSPMKGHSHVYWYRQLPEEGLKFMVYLQKENIIDESGMPKERFSAEFPKEGPSILRIQQVVRGDSAAYFCASSLRGQTGSDTQYFGPGTRLTVL.

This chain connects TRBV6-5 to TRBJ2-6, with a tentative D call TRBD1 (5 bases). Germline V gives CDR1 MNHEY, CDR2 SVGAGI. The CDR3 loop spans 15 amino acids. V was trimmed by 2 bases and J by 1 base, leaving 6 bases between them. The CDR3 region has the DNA TGTGCCAGCAGTTACGGGGCGTCTGGGGCCAACGTCCTGACTTTC. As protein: CASSYGASGANVLTF.

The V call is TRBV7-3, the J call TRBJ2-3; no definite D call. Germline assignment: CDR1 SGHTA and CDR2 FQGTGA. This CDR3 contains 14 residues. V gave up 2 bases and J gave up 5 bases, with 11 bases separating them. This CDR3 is CASSLYFGGDTQYF. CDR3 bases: TGTGCCAGCAGCTTATATTTCGGTGGAGATACGCAGTATTTT.

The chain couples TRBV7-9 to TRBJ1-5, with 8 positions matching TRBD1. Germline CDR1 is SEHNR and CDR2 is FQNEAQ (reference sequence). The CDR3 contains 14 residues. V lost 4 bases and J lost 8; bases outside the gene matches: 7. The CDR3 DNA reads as TGTGCCAGCAGCTCGACAGGGGTGATCAAGCCCCAGCATTTT. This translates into CASSSTGVIKPQHF.

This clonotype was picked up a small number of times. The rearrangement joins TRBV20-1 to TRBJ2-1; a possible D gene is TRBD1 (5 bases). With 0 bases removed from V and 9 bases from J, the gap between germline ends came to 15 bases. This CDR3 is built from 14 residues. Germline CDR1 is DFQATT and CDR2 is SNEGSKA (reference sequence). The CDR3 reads CSARDTLIDSEQFF. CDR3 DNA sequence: TGCAGTGCTAGAGATACCTTGATTGACAGTGAGCAGTTCTTC.